This TCR beta chain was documented in a study of shared clonotypes between healthy human individuals. Across the whole study: Each donor's CD4 naive and CD4 memory cells filled three plates apiece, CD8 naive two, and CD8 memory one.

Free of recent acute infections or vaccinations, the donors were healthy HIV-negative adults. Adult Caucasians living in Nashville, Tennessee made up all of the donors. In the sorted-subset replicate PCRs, 150 to 200 ng DNA, 25,000 to 35,000 T cell genomes, was used. Assay: immunoSEQ multiplex PCR; the TCRdb copy retains only in-frame clones and omits some. This table has fewer than 3 million clones, roughly 90% appearing once. The CDR3 runs 16 residues. V gave up 5 bases and J gave up 6 bases; unmatched junction bases: 15. Germline V gene data show CDR1 as MDHEN and CDR2 as SYDVKM. The sequence derives from a man aged 18 to 29 in good health. Some clones in this sample may be carry-over from other donors' samples. This chain joins TRBV28 and TRBJ2-7; 8 bases fit TRBD1. Sequencing was done on a sample of naive CD4+ T cells from PBMCs. Documented subset: CD45RA+ positively selected. As DNA, the CDR3 is TGTGCCAGCAGTACTATTGCAGGGGGCGCTCGCCGCGAGCAGTACTTC. Translating it yields CASSTIAGGARREQYF.